A selection of T cell receptor beta chains follows, all from one sample in a study of blood T cell repertoires in COVID-19. Only in-frame clones appear in the TCRdb table, and some are missing; sequencing was by immunoSEQ multiplex PCR. The table records 93,000 or so clones, approximately 90% of them present only once. Sequenced: peripheral blood. Every receptor here comes from a man in his fifties in a cohort sampled during active COVID-19. Both conserved end residues are part of each CDR3. Not all rows give a size; the values are once, few, many and, for expanded clones, a class.

TRBV19 | - | CASSFRDKYIPQPQHF
TRBV19 | - | CASSLKQGNQPQHF
TRBV7-7 | once | CASSSGLAGATNNEQFF
TRBV15 | - | CATSRYPGEKLFF
TRBV2 | few | CASSEGSGPNYEQYF
TRBV24-1 | - | CATSGVGSGNTEKLFF
TRBV7-9 | - | CASSLGQVTGELFF
TRBV9 | - | CASSVAGLGTDTQYF
TRBV5-1 | - | CASSPEFLGYTF
TRBV12-3/TRBV12-4 | - | CASRGASYEQYF
TRBV29-1 | once | CSVREGSSYNSPLHF
TRBV11-3 | few | CASRWTGINYGYTF
TRBV3-1/TRBV3-2 | - | CASSHSVAGHNEQFF
TRBV28 | - | CASRPGQVRELFF
TRBV5-1 | - | CASSRSGARSYNEQFF
TRBV7-8 | - | CASSLPLRAGGNTIYF
TRBV7-8 | - | CASSLTTGKREQYF
TRBV7-6 | few | CASSLVADSPLHF
TRBV24-1 | few | CATSEAGQGADQPQHF
TRBV29-1 | - | CSAQRGGSNEQFF
TRBV19 | - | CASSGAAAGANVLTF
TRBV5-6 | - | CASTEWTSGGTQYF